Sequencing of this T cell receptor (beta chain) was carried out in a study of T-cell reconstitution after alpha-beta-depleted transplantation in children. General study results and limits: Several hundred expanded graft clones reportedly supplied alpha-beta T cells about two months after transplant.

Preparation of the TCRbeta library used unique molecular identifiers. TCRdb reanalysed the PCR reads using MiXCR and keeps one entry per CDR3 protein. Of 350,000 to 500,000 distinct CDR3 sequences in the sample, roughly 44% are singletons; the top ten hold under 35%. This clonotype appeared a few times. As yet, its antigen is unknown. Germline V CDR1 and CDR2: SGHTA, FQGNSA. V was pared by 3 bases and J by 9 bases, with 18 bases between. This CDR3 is built from 16 residues. The source was PBMCs, collected before TCRalphabeta/CD19-depleted stem cell transplant. The origin of this receptor is a girl aged 2 to 9 with aplastic anemia, due to receive a stem cell transplant. This chain uses TRBV7-2 with TRBJ1-6, with D possibly matching TRBD1 (6 bases). CDR3 protein: CASSLGRSPRGSPLHF. The DNA of the CDR3 is TGTGCCAGCAGCTTGGGTAGGAGCCCCAGGGGTTCACCCCTCCACTTT.